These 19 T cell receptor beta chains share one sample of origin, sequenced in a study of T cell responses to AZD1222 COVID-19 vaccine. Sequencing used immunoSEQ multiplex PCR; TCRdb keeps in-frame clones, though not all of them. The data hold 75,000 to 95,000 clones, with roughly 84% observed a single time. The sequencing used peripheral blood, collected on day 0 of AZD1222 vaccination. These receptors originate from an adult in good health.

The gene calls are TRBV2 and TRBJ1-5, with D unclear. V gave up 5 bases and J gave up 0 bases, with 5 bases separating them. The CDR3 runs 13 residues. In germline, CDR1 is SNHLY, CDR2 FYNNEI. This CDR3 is CASSIVSNQPQHF. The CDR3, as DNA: TGTGCCAGCAGTATCGTTAGCAATCAGCCCCAGCATTTT.

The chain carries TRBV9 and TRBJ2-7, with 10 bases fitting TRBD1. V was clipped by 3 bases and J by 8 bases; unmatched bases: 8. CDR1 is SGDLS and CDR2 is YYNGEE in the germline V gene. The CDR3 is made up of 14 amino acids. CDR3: CASSAGTGEIKQYF. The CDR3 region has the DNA TGTGCCAGCAGCGCCGGGACAGGGGAGATCAAGCAGTACTTC.

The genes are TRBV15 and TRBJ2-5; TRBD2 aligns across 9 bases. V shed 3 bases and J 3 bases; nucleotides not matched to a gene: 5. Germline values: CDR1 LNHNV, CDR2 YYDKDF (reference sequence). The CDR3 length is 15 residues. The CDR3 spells CATSRGGRAEETQYF. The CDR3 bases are TGTGCCACCAGCAGGGGCGGGAGGGCCGAAGAGACCCAGTACTTC.

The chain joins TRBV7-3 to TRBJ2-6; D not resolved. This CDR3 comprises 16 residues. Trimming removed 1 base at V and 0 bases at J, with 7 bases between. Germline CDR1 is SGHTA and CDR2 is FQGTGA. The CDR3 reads CASSLRITSGANVLTF. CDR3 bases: TGTGCCAGCAGCTTAAGGATAACCTCTGGGGCCAACGTCCTGACTTTC.

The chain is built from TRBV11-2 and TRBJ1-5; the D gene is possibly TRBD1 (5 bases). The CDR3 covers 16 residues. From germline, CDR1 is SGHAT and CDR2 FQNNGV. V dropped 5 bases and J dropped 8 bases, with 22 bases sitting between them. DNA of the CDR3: TGTGCCAGCAGCCTATCGGTAGGGGCCCCGGAGGAGCCCCAGCATTTT. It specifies CASSLSVGAPEEPQHF.

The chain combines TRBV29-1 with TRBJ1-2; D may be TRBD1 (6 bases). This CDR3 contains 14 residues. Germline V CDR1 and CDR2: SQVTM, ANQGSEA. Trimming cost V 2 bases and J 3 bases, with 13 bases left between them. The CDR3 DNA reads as TGCAGCGTTGAACACCGGACAGTAGACTATGGCTACACCTTC. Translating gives CSVEHRTVDYGYTF.

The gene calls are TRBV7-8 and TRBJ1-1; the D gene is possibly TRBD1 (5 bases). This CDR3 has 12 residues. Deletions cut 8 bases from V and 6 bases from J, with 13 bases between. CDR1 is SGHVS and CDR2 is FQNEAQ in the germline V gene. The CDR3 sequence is CASREGRAEAFF. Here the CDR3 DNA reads TGTGCCAGCCGGGAGGGGAGGGCTGAAGCTTTCTTT.

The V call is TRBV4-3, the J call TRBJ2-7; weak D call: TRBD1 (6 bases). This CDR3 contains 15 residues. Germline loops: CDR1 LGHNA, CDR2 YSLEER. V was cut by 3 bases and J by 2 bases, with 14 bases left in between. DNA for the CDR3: TGCGCCAGCAGCCAGTACAGGGCCCCCCCCTACGAGCAGTACTTC. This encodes CASSQYRAPPYEQYF.

In DNA, the CDR3 is TGTGCCAGCAGTGAAGCGGGACGCGCTGGGGCCAACGTCCTGACTTTC. Residues: CASSEAGRAGANVLTF. The J gene is TRBJ2-6, the V gene TRBV2; D might be TRBD1 or TRBD2, each matching 5 bases. Germline CDR1 is SNHLY and CDR2 is FYNNEI. The V and J ends lost 0 bases and 2 bases respectively, with 8 bases between them. The CDR3 extends over 16 amino acids.

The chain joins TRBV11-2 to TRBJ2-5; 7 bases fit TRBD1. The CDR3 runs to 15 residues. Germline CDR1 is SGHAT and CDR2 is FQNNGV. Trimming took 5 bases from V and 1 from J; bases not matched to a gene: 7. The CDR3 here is CASSQGDSFQETQYF. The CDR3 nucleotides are TGTGCCAGCAGCCAAGGGGACAGCTTCCAAGAGACCCAGTACTTC. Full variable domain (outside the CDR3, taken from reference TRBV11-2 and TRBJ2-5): EAGVAQSPRYKIIEKRQSVAFWCNPISGHATLYWYQQILGQGPKLLIQFQNNGVVDDSQLPKDRFSAERLKGVDSTLKIQPAKLEDSAVYLCASSQGDSFQETQYFGPGTRLLVL.

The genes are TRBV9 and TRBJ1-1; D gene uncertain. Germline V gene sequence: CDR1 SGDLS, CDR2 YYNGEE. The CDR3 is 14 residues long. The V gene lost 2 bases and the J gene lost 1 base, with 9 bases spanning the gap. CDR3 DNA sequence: TGTGCCAGCAGCGTCCGTCCAGCGAACACTGAAGCTTTCTTT. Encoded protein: CASSVRPANTEAFF.

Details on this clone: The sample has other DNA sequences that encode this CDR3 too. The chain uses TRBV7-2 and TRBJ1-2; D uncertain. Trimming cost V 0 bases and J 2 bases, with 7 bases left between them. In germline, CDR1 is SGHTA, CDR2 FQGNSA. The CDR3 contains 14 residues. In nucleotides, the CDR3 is TGTGCCAGCAGCTTAGCGAGGGAAAACTATGGCTACACCTTC. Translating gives CASSLARENYGYTF.

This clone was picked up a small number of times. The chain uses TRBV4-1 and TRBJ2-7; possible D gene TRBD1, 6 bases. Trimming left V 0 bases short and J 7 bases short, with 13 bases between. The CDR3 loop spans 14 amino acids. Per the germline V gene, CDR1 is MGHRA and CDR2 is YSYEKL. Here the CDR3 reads CASSQEDSPGEQYF. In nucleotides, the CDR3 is TGCGCCAGCAGCCAAGAGGACAGCCCCGGGGAGCAGTACTTC.

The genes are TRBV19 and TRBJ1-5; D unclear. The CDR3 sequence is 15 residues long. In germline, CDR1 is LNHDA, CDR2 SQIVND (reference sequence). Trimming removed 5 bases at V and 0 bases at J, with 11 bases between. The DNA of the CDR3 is TGTGCCAGTAGTGTCGGAGGGATTAGCAATCAGCCCCAGCATTTT. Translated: CASSVGGISNQPQHF.

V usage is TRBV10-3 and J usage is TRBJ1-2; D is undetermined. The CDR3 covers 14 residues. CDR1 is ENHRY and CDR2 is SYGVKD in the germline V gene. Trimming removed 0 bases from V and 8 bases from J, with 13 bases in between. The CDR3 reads CAISESLGQKGYTF. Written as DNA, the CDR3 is TGTGCCATCAGTGAGTCCCTAGGGCAGAAAGGCTACACCTTC.

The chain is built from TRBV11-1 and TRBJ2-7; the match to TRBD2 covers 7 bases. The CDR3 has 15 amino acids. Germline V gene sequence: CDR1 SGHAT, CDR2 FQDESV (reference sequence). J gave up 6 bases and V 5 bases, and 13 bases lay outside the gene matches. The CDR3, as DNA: TGTGCCAGCAGCAAAAGACTAGCCCTTGGGGCCGAGCAGTACTTC. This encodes CASSKRLALGAEQYF. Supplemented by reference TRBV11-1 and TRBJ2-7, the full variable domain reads EAEVAQSPRYKITEKSQAVAFWCDPISGHATLYWYRQILGQGPELLVQFQDESVVDDSQLPKDRFSAERLKGVDSTLKIQPAELGDSAMYLCASSKRLALGAEQYFGPGTRLTVT.

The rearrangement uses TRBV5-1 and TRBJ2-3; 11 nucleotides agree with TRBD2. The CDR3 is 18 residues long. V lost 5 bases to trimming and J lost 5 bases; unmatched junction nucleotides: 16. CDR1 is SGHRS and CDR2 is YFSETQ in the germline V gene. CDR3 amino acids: CASSRQLAGVTVGDTQYF. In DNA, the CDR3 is TGCGCCAGCAGTCGCCAACTAGCGGGGGTCACGGTTGGAGATACGCAGTATTTT.

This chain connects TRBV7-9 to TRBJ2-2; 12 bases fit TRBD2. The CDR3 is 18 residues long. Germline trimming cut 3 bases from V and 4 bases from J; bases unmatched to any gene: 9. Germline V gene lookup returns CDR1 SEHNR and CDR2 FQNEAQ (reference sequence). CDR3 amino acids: CASSLWASGRAGTGELFF. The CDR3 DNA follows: TGTGCCAGCAGCTTGTGGGCTAGCGGGAGGGCCGGCACCGGGGAGCTGTTTTTT.

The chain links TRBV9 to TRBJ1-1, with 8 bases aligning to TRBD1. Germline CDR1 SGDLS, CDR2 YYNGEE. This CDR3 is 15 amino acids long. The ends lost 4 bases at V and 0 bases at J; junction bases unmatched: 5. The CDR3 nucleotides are TGTGCCAGCAGCCCCGGGACAGGAGTGAACACTGAAGCTTTCTTT. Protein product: CASSPGTGVNTEAFF.